These 26 T cell receptor beta chains originate from one sample sequenced in a study of post-analysis software for immune sequencing data. Study observations and caveats: About five TRBV segments were more frequent in patients than controls; TRBV5-6, TRBV5-1 and TRBV20-1 belonged to this group.

Presence of unique molecular identifiers characterized the TCR beta cDNA libraries. TCRdb fed the PCR reads into MiXCR, producing one record per CDR3 protein. The table has about 540,000 distinct CDR3 sequences, 30% to 40% seen once. The antigens these receptors bind are not known. Material: blood. The receptors were sampled from a girl aged 2-17 years with multiple sclerosis.

The genes are TRBV5-1 and TRBJ1-1; TRBD1 might be the D (6 bases). V was shortened by 7 bases and J by 5 bases, with 18 bases between the two germline ends. The germline V gene has CDR1 SGHRS and CDR2 YFSETQ. The CDR3 contains 14 residues. Here the CDR3 DNA reads TGCGCCAGCGGAACCATGGGGGCCCCAACTGAAGCTTTCTTT. Its translation: CASGTMGAPTEAFF.

This clonotype was counted only a few times. The rearrangement joins TRBV5-1 to TRBJ2-3, with TRBD2 identical over 11 bases. The length of the CDR3 is 14 residues. With 4 bases clipped from V and 6 bases from J, the junction kept 4 bases outside the gene matches. CDR1 SGHRS and CDR2 YFSETQ come from the germline V gene. DNA for the CDR3: TGCGCCAGCAGCCTTAGCGGGAGGGAGGATACGCAGTATTTT. It encodes CASSLSGREDTQYF.

The V gene is TRBV11-2, the J gene TRBJ2-2; D is unclear. Germline lookup yields CDR1 SGHAT and CDR2 FQNNGV. The CDR3 runs 13 residues. V lost 5 bases to trimming and J lost 5 bases, with 9 bases between them. CDR3 residues: CASSQARTGELFF. The CDR3 DNA reads TGTGCCAGCAGCCAGGCCAGAACCGGGGAGCTGTTTTTT.

This chain joins TRBV4-1 and TRBJ2-3; D remains ambiguous. Trimming cost V 4 bases and J 1 base, with 15 bases left between them. CDR3 length: 16 amino acids. Per germline, CDR1 MGHRA and CDR2 YSYEKL. CDR3 in DNA: TGCGCCAGCAGCCCTATCTTTGATACTGGCACAGATACGCAGTATTTT. Translated, it gives CASSPIFDTGTDTQYF.

Remarks on this clonotype: A much larger clone differs by one base, so this may be a read error. The rearrangement uses TRBV6-4 and TRBJ2-1; no definite D call. The germline V gene encodes CDR1 MRHNA and CDR2 SNTAGT. The CDR3 loop spans 13 amino acids. V was clipped by 4 bases and J by 0 bases, with 4 bases between them. This CDR3 is CASSVNSYNEQFF. The CDR3 bases are TGTGCCAGCAGTGTTAACTCCTACAATGAGCAGTTCTTC.

Only a few counts were recorded for this clonotype. The J gene is TRBJ1-4, the V gene TRBV7-8; D not resolved. Germline V gives CDR1 SGHVS, CDR2 FQNEAQ. The CDR3 has 13 amino acids. V was trimmed by 2 bases and J by 5 bases, leaving 6 bases between them. Here the CDR3 reads CASSLLSNEKLFF. CDR3 sequence (DNA): TGTGCCAGCAGCTTATTATCGAATGAAAAACTGTTTTTT.

This clonotype was detected a few times. For the CDR3, the DNA is TGCAGCGTTGTTCTTGGCAACATCACAGATACGCAGTATTTT. It translates to CSVVLGNITDTQYF. The V and J genes are TRBV29-1 and TRBJ2-3; D unclear. V gave up 4 bases and J gave up 2 bases, with 13 bases separating them. The CDR3 contains 14 residues. From germline, CDR1 is SQVTM and CDR2 ANQGSEA.

The chain employs TRBV11-2 and TRBJ1-1, with D unclear. The germline V and J ends were trimmed by 2 bases and 0 bases, with 10 bases remaining between them. The CDR3 extends over 15 amino acids. Germline loops: CDR1 SGHAT, CDR2 FQNNGV. The CDR3 DNA reads as TGTGCCAGCAGCTTATTAGCCAGAATGAACACTGAAGCTTTCTTT. Protein product: CASSLLARMNTEAFF.

The chain is built from TRBV10-3 and TRBJ2-5; 8 bases are a match to TRBD1. Germline V gene sequence: CDR1 ENHRY, CDR2 SYGVKD. The length of the CDR3 is 13 residues. The V and J ends lost 6 bases and 5 bases, in that order; junction bases with no gene match: 5. DNA of the CDR3: TGTGCCATCAGAGGACAGGGCTTGGAGACCCAGTACTTC. The encoded protein is CAIRGQGLETQYF.

The chain has TRBV20-1 and TRBJ1-5, with D uncertain. V lost 4 bases to trimming and J lost 1 base, with 17 bases between them. The CDR3 covers 16 residues. The germline CDR1 and CDR2 sequences are DFQATT and SNEGSKA (reference sequence). CDR3 in DNA: TGCAGTGCTACCGACCAGCTTAGAGGAAGCAATCAGCCCCAGCATTTT. Translating gives CSATDQLRGSNQPQHF.

The J gene is TRBJ2-7, the V gene TRBV7-9; no reliable D call. V was pared by 5 bases and J by 0 bases, with 11 bases between. This CDR3 is built from 14 residues. Germline V lookup: CDR1 SEHNR, CDR2 FQNEAQ (reference sequence). The CDR3 sequence is CASSQEAGSYEQYF. As DNA, the CDR3 is TGTGCCAGCAGCCAAGAAGCAGGCTCCTACGAGCAGTACTTC.

This clonotype was observed a few times. This chain links TRBV6-6 with TRBJ2-7; 10 bases are shared with TRBD2. Germline CDR1 and CDR2: MNHNY and SVGAGI (reference sequence). With V trimmed by 1 base and J by 2 bases, 8 bases remained unmatched. This CDR3 region has 17 residues. CDR3 nucleotide sequence: TGTGCCAGCAGTTACTTTACAAGCGGGGGGGAAACCTACGAGCAGTACTTC. It encodes CASSYFTSGGETYEQYF.

This chain connects TRBV29-1 to TRBJ2-3; 9 nucleotides match TRBD2. This CDR3 has 14 residues. Looked up from germline, CDR1 is SQVTM and CDR2 is ANQGSEA. Trimming removed 4 bases from V and 5 bases from J; junction bases left unmatched: 7. CDR3 sequence (DNA): TGCAGCGTTGTCTCAGCGGGGGGCGGAGATACGCAGTATTTT. Translating gives CSVVSAGGGDTQYF.

This clonotype was observed a handful of times. CDR3 in DNA: TGCAGTGCTAGAGATCCCATAAGCTCCTACAATGAGCAGTTCTTC. Translated, it gives CSARDPISSYNEQFF. This chain uses TRBV20-1 with TRBJ2-1; the D is unclear. Germline CDR1 DFQATT, CDR2 SNEGSKA (reference sequence). CDR3 size: 15 residues. V lost 0 bases to trimming and J lost 0 bases, with 9 bases between them.

The V gene is TRBV20-1, the J gene TRBJ1-1, with no clear D. The CDR3 contains 12 residues. Germline CDR1 reads DFQATT; CDR2 reads SNEGSKA (reference sequence). V was clipped by 4 bases and J by 0 bases, with 6 bases between them. This chain's CDR3 is CSANTLNTEAFF. The CDR3 region has the DNA TGCAGTGCTAATACACTGAACACTGAAGCTTTCTTT.

The chain links TRBV29-1 to TRBJ2-2; a possible D gene is TRBD2 (6 bases). The CDR3 loop spans 12 amino acids. The germline V gene encodes CDR1 SQVTM and CDR2 ANQGSEA. V lost 4 bases, J lost 5 bases, and 8 bases lay in between. The chain's CDR3 is CSVVRGTGELFF. CDR3 sequence (DNA): TGCAGCGTTGTGCGGGGAACCGGGGAGCTGTTTTTT.

This chain uses TRBV4-2 with TRBJ1-4; perhaps TRBD1 as D (5 bases). The germline V gene encodes CDR1 LGHNA and CDR2 YNFKEQ. The length of the CDR3 is 14 residues. Trimming pared 0 bases from V and 5 bases from J, leaving 7 bases between. CDR3 residues: CASSQEQENEKLFF. In DNA, the CDR3 is TGTGCCAGCAGCCAAGAACAGGAAAATGAAAAACTGTTTTTT.

The chain employs TRBV5-1 and TRBJ1-6, with D unclear. V lost 9 bases, J lost 9 bases, and 7 bases lay in between. The germline V gene has CDR1 SGHRS and CDR2 YFSETQ. The CDR3 contains 10 residues. CDR3 in amino acids: CATQGSPLHF. The CDR3 DNA reads TGCGCCACCCAAGGTTCACCCCTCCACTTT.

The rearrangement uses TRBV7-3 and TRBJ1-6; the D is unclear. The V end lost 2 bases, the J end lost 7 bases, and 6 bases lay between the germline ends. The CDR3 covers 13 residues. In germline, CDR1 is SGHTA, CDR2 FQGTGA. CDR3 DNA sequence: TGTGCCAGCAGCTTATGGATCAATTCACCCCTCCACTTT. The encoded protein is CASSLWINSPLHF. The full variable domain, rest sourced from reference TRBV7-3 and TRBJ1-6, is GAGVSQTPSNKVTEKGKYVELRCDPISGHTALYWYRQSLGQGPEFLIYFQGTGAADDSGLPNDRFFAVRPEGSVSTLKIQRTERGDSAVYLCASSLWINSPLHFGNGTRLTVT.

The chain has TRBV6-1 and TRBJ2-5; D is perhaps TRBD1 (5 bases). The CDR3 length is 14 residues. V lost 7 bases, J lost 0 bases, and 12 bases lay in between. Germline V gene sequence: CDR1 MNHNS, CDR2 SASEGT. The chain's CDR3 is CASNLRRDQETQYF. The CDR3 DNA reads as TGTGCCAGCAACTTACGCAGGGACCAAGAGACCCAGTACTTC.

The chain is built from TRBV27 and TRBJ2-7; no definite D call. The CDR3 loop spans 11 amino acids. V lost 3 bases and J 12 bases, leaving 12 bases between the germline ends. Looked up from germline, CDR1 is MNHEY and CDR2 is SMNVEV (reference sequence). CDR3 in amino acids: CASSFSETPYF. CDR3 nucleotides: TGTGCCAGCAGTTTTTCGGAGACCCCGTACTTC.

The rearrangement uses TRBV5-1 and TRBJ2-5, with 9 bases identical to TRBD1. Losses at the gene ends were 4 bases for V and 0 bases for J; bases not matched to a gene: 4. The CDR3 sequence is 15 residues long. CDR1 SGHRS and CDR2 YFSETQ come from the germline V gene. The DNA for the CDR3 is TGCGCCAGCAGCGTCGGGACAGGGTACCAAGAGACCCAGTACTTC. The encoded protein is CASSVGTGYQETQYF.

This clonotype showed up just a few times. V gene TRBV6-6 combines with J gene TRBJ1-2; D remains ambiguous. V dropped 6 bases and J dropped 3 bases, with 17 bases sitting between them. CDR3 length: 15 residues. The germline CDR1 and CDR2 sequences are MNHNY and SVGAGI (reference sequence). In DNA form, the CDR3 reads TGTGCCAGCAGCCCCGGTTGGCAGTCAGACTATGGCTACACCTTC. Amino acid sequence: CASSPGWQSDYGYTF.

This clonotype was counted a few times. V is TRBV7-9 and J is TRBJ2-7; D is unresolved. V was shortened by 4 bases and J by 2 bases, with 12 bases between the two germline ends. This CDR3 has 14 residues. Germline-derived CDR1 and CDR2 are SEHNR and FQNEAQ (reference sequence). The CDR3 reads CASSSGSSPYEQYF. The CDR3 DNA reads TGTGCCAGCAGCTCGGGCAGTTCGCCCTACGAGCAGTACTTC.

This clonotype appeared a few times. The chain links TRBV5-4 to TRBJ2-4; tentative D call: TRBD2 (5 bases). Germline-derived CDR1 and CDR2 are SGHNT and YYREEE (reference sequence). The CDR3 totals 13 residues. The V and J ends lost 0 bases and 9 bases respectively, with 10 bases between them. CDR3 residues: CASSLDGVGIQYF. The CDR3 DNA is TGTGCCAGCAGCTTGGACGGGGTGGGCATTCAGTACTTC. Full variable domain (missing parts from reference TRBV5-4 and TRBJ2-4): ETGVTQSPTHLIKTRGQQVTLRCSSQSGHNTVSWYQQALGQGPQFIFQYYREEENGRGNFPPRFSGLQFPNYSSELNVNALELDDSALYLCASSLDGVGIQYFGAGTRLSVL.

This clonotype was observed a handful of times. The chain uses TRBV7-8 and TRBJ2-5, with D unclear. The CDR3 has 15 residues. Looked up from germline, CDR1 is SGHVS and CDR2 is FQNEAQ. V lost 7 bases and J 4 bases, leaving 19 bases between the germline ends. CDR3 DNA sequence: TGTGCCAGCACCATCCCTGAGCGACTGAGAGAGACCCAGTACTTC. This gives the protein CASTIPERLRETQYF.